Listed here are 27 T cell receptor beta chains from one sample, sequenced in a study of T cell responses to AZD1222 COVID-19 vaccine. Produced via immunoSEQ multiplex PCR; TCRdb's table is partial and in-frame only. In the table there are 110,000 to 150,000 clones, around 89% of which are singletons. Sequences were derived from peripheral blood, sampled on day 0 of AZD1222 vaccination. All receptors come from an adult in good health.

The rearrangement uses TRBV20-1 and TRBJ2-3; unclear D gene. The germline V gene has CDR1 DFQATT and CDR2 SNEGSKA (reference sequence). The CDR3 sequence is 11 residues long. The V end lost 2 bases, the J end lost 5 bases, and 5 bases lay between the germline ends. The DNA for the CDR3 is TGCAGTGCTAGAAAGGGAGATACGCAGTATTTT. Its translation is CSARKGDTQYF.

This chain joins TRBV25-1 and TRBJ1-2, with D perhaps TRBD1 (5 bases). CDR3 length: 15 amino acids. V lost 1 base and J lost 8, with 17 bases in between. CDR1 is MGHDK, CDR2 SYGVNS, per germline. The CDR3 coding sequence is TGTGCCAGCAGTGAATCGGAAACAGGTGGTAGGGGCTACACCTTC. It translates to CASSESETGGRGYTF.

As DNA, the CDR3 is TGTGCCAGCAGCTCCCCGGGACTCATGAGCTCCTATAATTCACCCCTCCACTTT. It translates to CASSSPGLMSSYNSPLHF. The chain joins TRBV5-4 to TRBJ1-6, with a weak D call TRBD1 (5 bases). This CDR3 spans 18 amino acids. The V end lost 3 bases, the J end lost 0 bases, and 16 bases lay between the germline ends. Germline loops: CDR1 SGHNT, CDR2 YYREEE (reference sequence).

V gene TRBV11-2 combines with J gene TRBJ1-1; TRBD1 might be the D (5 bases). V dropped 1 base and J dropped 6 bases, with 12 bases sitting between them. The CDR3 contains 14 residues. CDR1 SGHAT and CDR2 FQNNGV come from the germline V gene. CDR3 sequence: CASSLVGWDAEAFF. The CDR3 bases are TGTGCCAGCAGCTTAGTGGGGTGGGACGCTGAAGCTTTCTTT.

The rearrangement joins TRBV19 to TRBJ1-3; D not resolved. In germline, CDR1 is LNHDA, CDR2 SQIVND (reference sequence). Trimming stripped 3 bases from V and 1 base from J, with 7 bases between. The CDR3 has 14 residues. The CDR3 DNA sequence: TGTGCCAGTAGTATGGGAGGTTCTGGAAACACCATATATTTT. Its translation is CASSMGGSGNTIYF. The whole variable domain, remainder taken from reference TRBV19 and TRBJ1-3, is DGGITQSPKYLFRKEGQNVTLSCEQNLNHDAMYWYRQDPGQGLRLIYYSQIVNDFQKGDIAEGYSVSREKKESFPLTVTSAQKNPTAFYLCASSMGGSGNTIYFGEGSWLTVV.

The gene calls are TRBV7-9 and TRBJ1-1; no reliable D call. This CDR3 has 15 residues. Germline CDR1 and CDR2: SEHNR and FQNEAQ (reference sequence). Trimming removed 1 base from V and 2 bases from J, with 11 bases in between. For the CDR3, the DNA is TGTGCCAGCAGCTTAGTTTCCGGCGGTAACACTGAAGCTTTCTTT. Translating it yields CASSLVSGGNTEAFF.

This clone came up once. The V and J genes are TRBV6-2 or TRBV6-3 and TRBJ2-1, with TRBD2 matching over 12 bases. V dropped 5 bases and J dropped 2; count of bases not matched to a gene: 16. The CDR3 consists of 20 residues. CDR1 is MNHEY and CDR2 is SVGEGT in the germline V gene. CDR3 coding DNA: TGTGCCAGCAGTGCCGGACTAGCGGGATCCTCACTAAGCCCCTACAATGAGCAGTTCTTC. Its translation: CASSAGLAGSSLSPYNEQFF.

The chain combines TRBV19 with TRBJ1-6, with TRBD1 matching over 10 bases. This CDR3 has 17 residues. With 4 bases clipped from V and 0 bases from J, the junction kept 3 bases outside the gene matches. Germline CDR1 reads LNHDA; CDR2 reads SQIVND (reference sequence). CDR3 amino acids: CASSNRDRGSYNSPLHF. In DNA, the CDR3 is TGTGCCAGTAGTAACCGGGACAGGGGCTCCTATAATTCACCCCTCCACTTT.

The rearrangement links TRBV6-5 to TRBJ1-2, with D uncertain. V shed 0 bases and J shed 7 bases, with 18 bases lying between them. This CDR3 contains 16 residues. Per the germline V gene, CDR1 is MNHEY and CDR2 is SVGAGI. CDR3 amino acids: CASSYSRSGLRPGYTF. Here the CDR3 DNA reads TGTGCCAGCAGTTACTCGAGATCCGGACTTCGCCCTGGCTACACCTTC.

The chain links TRBV6-5 to TRBJ2-7, with 10 bases fitting TRBD1. CDR1 and CDR2 from the germline V gene are MNHEY and SVGAGI. The CDR3 loop spans 15 amino acids. Losses at the gene ends were 4 bases for V and 0 bases for J; bases not matched to a gene: 3. CDR3 amino acids: CASSWGQGPSYEQYF. The DNA for the CDR3 is TGTGCCAGCAGTTGGGGACAGGGGCCCTCCTACGAGCAGTACTTC.

The chain couples TRBV10-2 to TRBJ2-2, with 16 nucleotides matching TRBD2. This CDR3 is 15 amino acids long. Trimming at V came to 7 bases and at J to 9 bases, leaving 5 bases not matched to a gene. Germline CDR1 is WSHSY and CDR2 is SAAADI. The CDR3 protein is CASTGTSGGARELFF. Here the CDR3 DNA reads TGCGCCAGCACTGGGACTAGCGGGGGGGCCCGGGAGCTGTTTTTT.

The table lists this clone with a few counts. The chain is built from TRBV10-3 and TRBJ1-4; D is ambiguous. Trimming pared 4 bases from V and 4 bases from J, leaving 7 bases between. The CDR3 sequence is 13 residues long. The germline V gene encodes CDR1 ENHRY and CDR2 SYGVKD. The CDR3 DNA reads TGTGCCATCAGTGGGCAGAGTAATGAAAAACTGTTTTTT. This encodes CAISGQSNEKLFF.

The chain recombines TRBV15 with TRBJ2-6; 7 bases align to TRBD1. The CDR3 is 16 residues long. Unmatched junction bases numbered 1, after V lost 2 bases and J lost 0 bases. CDR1 LNHNV and CDR2 YYDKDF come from the germline V gene (reference sequence). CDR3 nucleotides: TGTGCCACCAGCAGAAACAGGGGCTCTGGGGCCAACGTCCTGACTTTC. It is translated as CATSRNRGSGANVLTF.

The chain recombines TRBV6-5 with TRBJ2-3; TRBD2 matches at 8 bases. Germline CDR1 reads MNHEY; CDR2 reads SVGAGI. The junction had 11 bases not matched to a gene; V was cut back by 4 bases and J by 5 bases. This CDR3 region has 16 residues. The CDR3 bases are TGTGCCAGCAGTTCGACCGGGAGGGCCGGTAAAGATACGCAGTATTTT. It encodes CASSSTGRAGKDTQYF.

CDR3 nucleotide sequence: TGTGCCAGCCAACCCGGAGGACAGGGCCCTTCACCCCTCCACTTT. It specifies CASQPGGQGPSPLHF. This chain connects TRBV2 to TRBJ1-6; 8 bases map to TRBD1. The trim removed 8 bases at V and 9 bases at J, leaving 12 bases unmatched. CDR1 is SNHLY and CDR2 is FYNNEI in the germline V gene. This CDR3 is 15 amino acids long.

This chain connects TRBV3-1 (or the pseudogene TRBV3-2) to TRBJ2-3; D is unresolved. Germline V gives CDR1 LGHDT, CDR2 YNNKEL (reference sequence). The CDR3 consists of 12 residues. The germline V and J ends were trimmed by 1 base and 1 base, with 0 bases remaining between them. The CDR3 loop reads CASSQGTDTQYF. DNA for the CDR3: TGTGCCAGCAGCCAAGGCACAGATACGCAGTATTTT.

The genes are TRBV6-1 and TRBJ2-7, with unresolved D. Germline CDR1 MNHNS, CDR2 SASEGT. The V gene lost 1 base and the J gene lost 0 bases, with 7 bases spanning the gap. CDR3 size: 14 residues. CDR3 region: CASSEVIVSYEQYF. The CDR3 DNA follows: TGTGCCAGCAGTGAAGTCATAGTCTCCTACGAGCAGTACTTC.

This clone has only a few counts. The V call is TRBV3-1 (or the pseudogene TRBV3-2), the J call TRBJ1-6; no definite D call. The CDR3 totals 13 residues. The V end lost 8 bases, the J end lost 7 bases, and 12 bases lay between the germline ends. Germline V CDR1 and CDR2: LGHDT, YNNKEL (reference sequence). DNA of the CDR3: TGTGCCAGCGCGGGGAGGGAAAATTCACCCCTCCACTTT. Translation: CASAGRENSPLHF.

This clone came up once. The CDR3 sequence is CASNGGGLLNYQPQHF. CDR3 in DNA: TGTGCCAGCAACGGTGGGGGACTCCTAAACTATCAGCCCCAGCATTTT. V is TRBV21-1 and J is TRBJ1-5. TRBV21-1 is given as a pseudogene. This CDR3 region has 16 residues.

The V gene is TRBV6-5, the J gene TRBJ2-7, with D unclear. The germline gives CDR1 MNHEY, CDR2 SVGAGI. V was cut by 0 bases and J by 3 bases, with 15 bases left in between. This CDR3 contains 16 residues. The CDR3 nucleotides read TGTGCCAGCAGTTACTCGATGGGCCCCCCGGGCTACGAGCAGTACTTC. Translation gives CASSYSMGPPGYEQYF.

This chain uses TRBV5-1 with TRBJ1-2; unclear D gene. V lost 1 base and J lost 2, with 9 bases in between. The CDR3 consists of 14 residues. In germline, CDR1 is SGHRS, CDR2 YFSETQ. The CDR3 is CASSLLQPNYGYTF. CDR3 nucleotides: TGCGCCAGCAGCTTGTTACAGCCCAACTATGGCTACACCTTC.

The chain employs TRBV13 and TRBJ1-2; D is possibly TRBD1 (5 bases). V lost 2 bases and J 8 bases, leaving 18 bases between the germline ends. Germline assignment: CDR1 PRHDT and CDR2 FYEKMQ (reference sequence). This CDR3 region has 15 residues. The CDR3 DNA follows: TGTGCCAGCAGCTTAACGGGGGAGCTTCCCACCGGCTACACCTTC. This sequence encodes CASSLTGELPTGYTF. Together with reference TRBV13 and TRBJ1-2, the CDR3 gives the full variable domain: AAGVIQSPRHLIKEKRETATLKCYPIPRHDTVYWYQQGPGQDPQFLISFYEKMQSDKGSIPDRFSAQQFSDYHSELNMSSLELGDSALYFCASSLTGELPTGYTFGSGTRLTVV.

This clone was recorded a few times. This chain connects TRBV6-5 to TRBJ2-2; 10 bases are shared with TRBD1. The ends lost 6 bases at V and 7 bases at J; junction bases unmatched: 8. Germline V gene sequence: CDR1 MNHEY, CDR2 SVGAGI. This CDR3 is 15 amino acids long. The CDR3 spells CASSLRTGGSGELFF. The CDR3 DNA sequence: TGTGCCAGCAGCCTTAGGACAGGGGGGAGCGGGGAGCTGTTTTTT.

The gene calls are TRBV2 and TRBJ1-6; weak D call: TRBD1 (5 bases). Trimming took off 1 base at V and 7 bases at J, with 8 bases between the two ends. This CDR3 has 14 residues. Germline CDR1 SNHLY, CDR2 FYNNEI. The CDR3 loop is CASSEGGGNSPLHF. CDR3 DNA sequence: TGTGCCAGCAGTGAAGGGGGGGGGAATTCACCCCTCCACTTT.

The chain carries TRBV7-2 and TRBJ2-3; 9 bases fit TRBD2. This CDR3 region has 15 residues. CDR1 is SGHTA, CDR2 FQGNSA, per germline. J was trimmed by 5 bases and V by 2 bases; bases with no gene match: 5. CDR3 in DNA: TGTGCCAGCAGCTTACGCGGGGGGGCAATAGATACGCAGTATTTT. The encoded protein is CASSLRGGAIDTQYF.

This chain uses TRBV2 with TRBJ2-7; D call uncertain. CDR1 is SNHLY, CDR2 FYNNEI, per germline. The CDR3 is 16 residues long. Trimming shortened V by 2 bases and J by 5 bases, and 19 bases separated the two germline ends. The CDR3 reads CASSERFNSALHEQYF. In DNA, the CDR3 is TGTGCCAGCAGTGAACGGTTCAACTCTGCATTACACGAGCAGTACTTC.

This chain connects TRBV11-3 to TRBJ2-4; D could derive from TRBD1 or TRBD2 (5 bases each). Trimming left V 1 base short and J 7 bases short, with 14 bases between. Per germline, CDR1 SGHNT and CDR2 YENEEA. This CDR3 has 15 amino acids. The CDR3 is CASSLGIGRENIQYF. The DNA of the CDR3 is TGTGCCAGCAGCTTAGGAATTGGCAGGGAGAACATTCAGTACTTC.